The 20 T cell receptor beta chains listed next were all sequenced from one sample in a study of T cells in Graves' hyperthyroidism and ophthalmopathy. RNA transcripts were the template for amplifying TCR beta CDR3 regions. Researchers ran a first-round RT-PCR on the TCR CDR3 using the HTBI primer set. In TCRdb, the multiplex PCR reads were re-called with MiXCR into one record per CDR3 protein. The table lists 400,000 or so distinct CDR3 sequences, around 15% of them singletons, with 25% to 30% in the top ten. The specimen sequenced was blood. All receptors come from a man between 45 and 60 years old with Graves' ophthalmopathy.

The genes are TRBV13 and TRBJ2-7; 16 positions match TRBD2. The V segment lost 3 bases and the J segment 3 bases; nucleotides outside the gene matches: 14. The CDR3 runs to 20 residues. Germline CDR1 and CDR2: PRHDT and FYEKMQ (reference sequence). CDR3 in amino acids: CASSFGTSGRAFRGGYEQYF. The CDR3 region has the DNA TGTGCCAGCAGCTTCGGGACTAGCGGGAGGGCTTTCCGGGGAGGCTACGAGCAGTACTTC.

This clonotype has only a few counts. This chain uses TRBV19 with TRBJ2-1, with 12 bases aligning to TRBD2. V trimming: 5 bases; J trimming: 7 bases; junction bases outside the gene matches: 9. The CDR3 is 16 amino acids. The V gene's germline CDR1 is LNHDA and CDR2 SQIVND (reference sequence). The CDR3 protein is CASSSLAGGSRNEQFF. CDR3 bases: TGTGCCAGTAGTTCCCTAGCGGGAGGGAGCAGGAATGAGCAGTTCTTC.

This clonotype was recorded many times. The V and J genes are TRBV11-1 and TRBJ2-7, with D maybe TRBD1 (6 bases). Per germline, CDR1 SGHAT and CDR2 FQDESV (reference sequence). Trimming stripped 2 bases from V and 4 bases from J, with 12 bases between. The CDR3 loop spans 14 amino acids. CDR3 in DNA: TGTGCCAGCAGCTTACCATCCCAGGGGTACGAGCAGTACTTC. This encodes CASSLPSQGYEQYF.

This clonotype occurred a few times. A much more abundant neighbour one base away suggests this may be a read error. The chain recombines TRBV24-1 with TRBJ2-7; a weak D match, TRBD1 (6 bases). CDR1 is KGHDR and CDR2 is SFDVKD in the germline V gene. Deletions cut 4 bases from V and 3 bases from J, with 15 bases between. The CDR3 has 15 residues. The CDR3 DNA is TGTGCCACCAGTGAATCCTCGGCAGGGGTCTACGAGCAGTACTTC. Translation: CATSESSAGVYEQYF.

This clonotype was observed many times. This chain connects TRBV4-1 to TRBJ2-7, with 12 nucleotides matching TRBD2. Germline V lookup: CDR1 MGHRA, CDR2 YSYEKL. CDR3 length: 19 residues. The V gene end was trimmed by 3 bases and the J gene end by 4 bases; junction bases not matched to a gene: 16. The CDR3 protein is CASSHAGTSGPQGGYEQYF. The DNA of the CDR3 is TGCGCCAGCAGCCATGCCGGGACTAGCGGGCCCCAGGGGGGGTACGAGCAGTACTTC.

This clonotype was seen repeatedly, ten times or more. The chain joins TRBV5-1 to TRBJ2-3; D might be TRBD1 (6 bases). The CDR3 sequence is 15 residues long. Germline loops: CDR1 SGHRS, CDR2 YFSETQ. V lost 3 bases, J lost 2 bases, and 13 bases lay in between. CDR3 nucleotides: TGCGCCAGCAGCTCTAGCCAGGGGACCACAGATACGCAGTATTTT. Protein: CASSSSQGTTDTQYF.

This clonotype came up many times. This chain links TRBV2 with TRBJ2-7; no clear D gene. V lost 3 bases and J 0 bases, leaving 9 bases between the germline ends. There are 14 residues in the CDR3. The germline V gene encodes CDR1 SNHLY and CDR2 FYNNEI. CDR3 coding DNA: TGTGCCAGCAGTGATAAGCAAAGCTCCTACGAGCAGTACTTC. It translates to CASSDKQSSYEQYF.

This clonotype has just a few counts. The genes are TRBV19 and TRBJ2-1, with 9 bases matching TRBD2. The CDR3 spans 16 residues. Germline V gene sequence: CDR1 LNHDA, CDR2 SQIVND (reference sequence). J was trimmed by 6 bases and V by 4 bases; bases with no gene match: 10. The CDR3 DNA reads TGTGCCAGTAGTAGCAATTCGGCGGGAGGGACCAATGAGCAGTTCTTC. It specifies CASSSNSAGGTNEQFF.

This clonotype was counted many times. The V gene is TRBV2, the J gene TRBJ2-7; no firm D call. The V and J ends lost 4 bases and 2 bases respectively, with 12 bases between them. CDR1 and CDR2 (germline): SNHLY, FYNNEI. The CDR3 totals 14 residues. CDR3 sequence (DNA): TGTGCCAGCAGTGTTGGCGACCAACCCTACGAGCAGTACTTC. Protein sequence: CASSVGDQPYEQYF.

This clonotype has a count of ten or more. The chain is built from TRBV13 and TRBJ2-2; 13 bases match TRBD2. Germline trimming cut 5 bases from V and 6 bases from J; bases unmatched to any gene: 12. The germline CDR1 and CDR2 sequences are PRHDT and FYEKMQ (reference sequence). This CDR3 contains 18 residues. The CDR3 spells CASSELVGLAGRPGELFF. The CDR3 DNA follows: TGTGCCAGCAGCGAACTTGTGGGACTAGCGGGACGTCCCGGGGAGCTGTTTTTT. The full variable domain, its missing parts supplied by reference TRBV13 and TRBJ2-2, is AAGVIQSPRHLIKEKRETATLKCYPIPRHDTVYWYQQGPGQDPQFLISFYEKMQSDKGSIPDRFSAQQFSDYHSELNMSSLELGDSALYFCASSELVGLAGRPGELFFGEGSRLTVL.

This clonotype was detected ten times or more. The chain uses TRBV11-2 and TRBJ2-7; 9 bases are shared with TRBD2. Unmatched junction bases numbered 8, after V lost 1 base and J lost 1 base. From germline, CDR1 is SGHAT and CDR2 FQNNGV. CDR3 length equals 17 residues. CDR3 sequence (DNA): TGTGCCAGCAGCTTAGTGGGGGCGGGAGGGCCGTCCTACGAGCAGTACTTC. Translated: CASSLVGAGGPSYEQYF.

This clonotype has at least ten counts. The rearrangement links TRBV7-2 to TRBJ2-7, with 12 bases that match TRBD1. V dropped 5 bases and J dropped 3; count of bases not matched to a gene: 5. CDR1 and CDR2 from the germline V gene are SGHTA and FQGNSA. This CDR3 spans 15 amino acids. CDR3 loop: CASSTRDRGLYEQYF. CDR3 nucleotides: TGTGCCAGCAGCACCCGGGACAGGGGGCTCTACGAGCAGTACTTC. Using reference TRBV7-2 and TRBJ2-7 for the parts outside the CDR3, the full variable domain is GAGVSQSPSNKVTEKGKDVELRCDPISGHTALYWYRQSLGQGLEFLIYFQGNSAPDKSGLPSDRFSAERTGGSVSTLTIQRTQQEDSAVYLCASSTRDRGLYEQYFGPGTRLTVT.

This clonotype showed up many times. J is TRBJ2-7 and V is TRBV28; 8 bases line up with TRBD1. V gave up 5 bases and J gave up 2 bases; unmatched junction bases: 8. This CDR3 comprises 15 residues. Germline values: CDR1 MDHEN, CDR2 SYDVKM. The CDR3 reads CASSIGTGEPYEQYF. DNA for the CDR3: TGTGCCAGCAGTATTGGGACAGGAGAGCCCTACGAGCAGTACTTC.

This clonotype was picked up many times. The V gene is TRBV5-6, the J gene TRBJ2-3; tentatively, D is TRBD2 (5 bases). The CDR3 is made up of 15 amino acids. V was cut by 5 bases and J by 4 bases, with 17 bases left in between. Germline CDR1 SGHDT, CDR2 YYEEEE. The CDR3 bases are TGTGCCAGCAGACTAGACTCGCACCGCGCAGATACGCAGTATTTT. This sequence encodes CASRLDSHRADTQYF.

This clonotype appeared many times. J is TRBJ2-1 and V is TRBV28; 11 positions match TRBD1. Trimming cost V 6 bases and J 8 bases; bases outside gene matches: 6. There are 14 residues in the CDR3. In germline, CDR1 is MDHEN, CDR2 SYDVKM. This CDR3 is CASRRDRGSHEQFF. CDR3 nucleotides: TGTGCCAGCAGGCGGGACAGGGGGTCCCATGAGCAGTTCTTC.

The count of this clonotype is one. The chain is built from TRBV6-1 and TRBJ1-6; 9 bases agree with TRBD1. The ends lost 5 bases at V and 5 bases at J; junction bases unmatched: 4. Germline-derived CDR1 and CDR2 are MNHNS and SASEGT. The CDR3 is made up of 15 amino acids. This CDR3 is CASSPWTGDNSPLHF. The CDR3 region has the DNA TGTGCCAGCAGTCCCTGGACAGGGGATAATTCACCCCTCCACTTT.

This clonotype came up a few times. This chain joins TRBV24-1 and TRBJ2-7; D gene ambiguous. V lost 6 bases, J lost 3 bases, and 11 bases lay in between. The CDR3 spans 13 residues. The germline CDR1 and CDR2 sequences are KGHDR and SFDVKD. Here the CDR3 DNA reads TGTGCCACCAGTACGGGTTTGGGCTACGAGCAGTACTTC. This sequence encodes CATSTGLGYEQYF.

This clonotype was observed many times. J is TRBJ1-1 and V is TRBV18, with D perhaps TRBD1 (6 bases). Germline V gene data show CDR1 as KGHSH and CDR2 as LQKENI. Trimming stripped 5 bases from V and 5 bases from J, with 18 bases between. This CDR3 has 15 residues. In DNA form, the CDR3 reads TGTGCCAGCTCATCAAACTCGGGACATTCAACTGAAGCTTTCTTT. Its translation is CASSSNSGHSTEAFF.

This clonotype was found many times. The J gene is TRBJ2-1, the V gene TRBV20-1; a weak D match, TRBD1 (6 bases). The germline V and J ends were trimmed by 2 bases and 2 bases, with 13 bases remaining between them. CDR3 length: 15 residues. Germline loops: CDR1 DFQATT, CDR2 SNEGSKA (reference sequence). The CDR3 reads CSARQGSTPYNEQFF. The CDR3 coding sequence is TGCAGTGCTAGACAGGGGTCAACCCCCTACAATGAGCAGTTCTTC.

The table lists this clonotype with many counts. CDR3: CASSPSRPGDSDYEQYF. In nucleotides, the CDR3 is TGTGCCAGCAGCCCCAGCCGTCCCGGAGACAGCGACTACGAGCAGTACTTC. V usage is TRBV4-2 and J usage is TRBJ2-7; maybe TRBD1 (5 bases). Germline V gene data show CDR1 as LGHNA and CDR2 as YNFKEQ. The V and J ends lost 4 bases and 3 bases respectively, with 22 bases between them. The CDR3 is 17 amino acids.